Sequencing of this T cell receptor beta chain was carried out in a study of cytomegalovirus exposure and HLA in healthy donors. The PCR was carried out with 60 Vbeta primers and 13 Jbeta primers. Some clones are missing from TCRdb's copy, which holds only in-frame ones; the method was immunoSEQ multiplex PCR. The sample includes tens of thousands of clones, less than 80% of them seen just once. The sequenced sample consisted of PBMCs. This receptor was obtained from a young man in good health and CMV-seronegative.

DNA for the CDR3: TGTGCCAGCAGCCCCCGGGGGTCACTGAACACTGAAGCTTTCTTT. Protein product: CASSPRGSLNTEAFF. This chain connects TRBV9 to TRBJ1-1; TRBD1 is a possible D gene (5 bases). V lost 4 bases and J 0 bases, leaving 13 bases between the germline ends. From germline, CDR1 is SGDLS and CDR2 YYNGEE. The CDR3 consists of 15 residues.